The clone carrying this TCR beta chain was counted between two and nine times. Its antigen is not known. The V gene lost 4 bases and the J gene lost 6 bases, with 12 bases spanning the gap. There are 14 residues in the CDR3. Per germline, CDR1 KGHDR and CDR2 SFDVKD. This record comes from a study of early T cells in non-severe SARS-CoV-2 infection. Study details: The input, bulk RNA from unsorted whole blood, was sequenced, and chains were unpaired.

Findings and limits, study-wide: Anti-spike CD8 responses were favored by VDJdb matching, which missed private and CD4 specificities.

In the library, individual cDNA molecules carried attached unique molecular identifiers. TCRdb passed the 5' RACE reads through MiXCR, listing each CDR3 protein once. The sample yields more than 20,000 distinct CDR3 sequences, about 3.7% seen once. The sequence came from an adult who was a healthcare worker with PCR-confirmed SARS-CoV-2 infection or an uninfected control (not recorded which). The sequencing input was whole blood. V gene TRBV24-1 combines with J gene TRBJ2-1, with D maybe TRBD1 (6 bases). For the CDR3, the DNA is TGTGCCACCAGTGAAAACAGGGTAAGCAATGAGCAGTTCTTC. Translated: CATSENRVSNEQFF.